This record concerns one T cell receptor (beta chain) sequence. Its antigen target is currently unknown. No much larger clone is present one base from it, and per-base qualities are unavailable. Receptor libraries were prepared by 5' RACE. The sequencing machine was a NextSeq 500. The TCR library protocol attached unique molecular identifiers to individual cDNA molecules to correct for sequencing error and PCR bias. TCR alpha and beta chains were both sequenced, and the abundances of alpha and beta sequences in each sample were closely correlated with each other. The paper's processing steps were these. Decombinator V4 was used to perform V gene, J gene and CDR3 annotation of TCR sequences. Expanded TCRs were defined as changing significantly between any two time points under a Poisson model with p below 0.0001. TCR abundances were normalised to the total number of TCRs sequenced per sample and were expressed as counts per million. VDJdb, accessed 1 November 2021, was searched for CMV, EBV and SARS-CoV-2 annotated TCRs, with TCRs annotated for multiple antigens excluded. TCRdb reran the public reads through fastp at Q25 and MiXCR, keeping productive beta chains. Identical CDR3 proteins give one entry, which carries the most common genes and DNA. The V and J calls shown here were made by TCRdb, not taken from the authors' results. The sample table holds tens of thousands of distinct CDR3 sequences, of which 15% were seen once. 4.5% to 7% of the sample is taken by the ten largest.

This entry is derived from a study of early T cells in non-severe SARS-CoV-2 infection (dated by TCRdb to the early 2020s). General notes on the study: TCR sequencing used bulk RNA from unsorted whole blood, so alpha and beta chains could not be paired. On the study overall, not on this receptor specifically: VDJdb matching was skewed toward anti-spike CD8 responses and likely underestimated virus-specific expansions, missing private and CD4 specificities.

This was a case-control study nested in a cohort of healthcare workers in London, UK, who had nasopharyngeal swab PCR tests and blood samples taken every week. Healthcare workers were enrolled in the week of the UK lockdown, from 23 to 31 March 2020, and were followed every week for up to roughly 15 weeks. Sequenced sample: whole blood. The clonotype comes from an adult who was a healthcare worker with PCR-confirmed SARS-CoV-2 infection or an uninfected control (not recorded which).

Here the CDR3 is given as CASWVEGTDTQYF. The sequence in DNA is TGCGCCAGCTGGGTGGAAGGCACAGATACGCAGTATTTT. The chain was built from TRBV5-1 and TRBJ2-3, with the D segment identity uncertain. Relative to germline, V is 7 bases shorter and J is 1 base shorter, with 10 bases between their ends. CDR1 SGHRS and CDR2 YFSETQ were looked up in the germline V gene. The CDR3 contains 13 residues, cysteine and phenylalanine counted. Of the read, only the CDR3 DNA is kept; its 39 bases are in frame from base 1.